This TCR beta chain emerged from a study of draining lymph node invasion in breast cancer (dated by TCRdb to the early 2020s). Background for the entire study: Nodal metastasis was diagnosed by histology and cytokeratin immunohistochemistry and confirmed by EpCAM/CD45 flow cytometry. From each patient, matched non-invaded and tumor-invaded tumor-draining lymph nodes and the primary tumor were collected, and both Treg and Tconv subsets were profiled. In a separate targeted assay, sorted memory regulatory T cells and memory conventional CD4 T cells were compared across breast cancer tissues by bulk TCR-beta CDR3 sequencing. Lymph nodes from five patients were covered by the separate targeted TCR sequencing, and for three of those patients the primary tumors were sequenced as well. The paper as a whole reports these results and caveats: Whether Treg conversion occurred in a given organ or whether converted Tregs recirculated between nodes and tumor could not be resolved from the data. In each tissue, about 13-22% of Treg TCRs were also present in Tconvs, a finding interpreted as suggesting peripheral induction of Tregs. The tumor top-100 clone tracking analysis could be carried out in only two patients. TCRs shared between Treg and Tconv subsets were regarded as suggestive, but not proof, of a common clonal origin. Some of the top 100 tumor clones were detected in invaded and non-invaded nodes, and this detection was taken to suggest recirculation between tumor and draining nodes. In the targeted TCR-seq data, Tregs appeared to be more clonally expanded than Tconvs in all tissues, and lower diversity was found for both subsets in tumor than in lymph nodes.

Memory conventional CD4 T cells were sorted as CD4+ CD45RA- CD25- cells. Each tumor-draining lymph node was classified as non-invaded if metastatic tumor cells were absent and as invaded if metastatic tumor cells were present. Before staining and sorting, a Miltenyi Pan T Cell isolation kit was used to pre-enrich the T cells. Immunohistochemistry for estrogen receptor, progesterone receptor, HER2 and Ki-67 was used to characterize the primary tumors. Within a few hours after surgery, fresh surgical tissue was processed by cutting the tissue into small fragments. Tissue fragments were enzymatically digested with Liberase TL plus DNase for under 25 minutes and were then filtered through a 40-micrometer strainer. After DAPI live/dead staining, cells were sorted on a BD FACS Aria II, reaching about 98-99% purity. Sorted cells were lysed in TCL buffer, and RNA was purified using a Norgen Single Cell RNA purification kit that included DNase treatment.

Via the germline V gene, CDR1 is MGHRA and CDR2 YSYEKL. Trimming takes 0 bases from V and 4 bases from J, and the germline ends sit 7 bases apart. There are 13 amino acids in the CDR3, from cysteine to phenylalanine inclusive. Only the CDR3 portion is preserved as DNA: 39 bases, with reading frame beginning at the first base. On this clonotype: What this receptor recognizes is not known. Base-call qualities are not available, and no considerably larger clone is one nucleotide away.

The method behind the library was bulk RNA-seq. The run used an Illumina HiSeq 2500. On the authors' methods: For the separate targeted TCR-seq dataset, CDR3 sequences were extracted and quantified from raw reads using MiXCR version 2.1.5 with default parameters. Each TCR-beta clone in the separate targeted TCR-seq dataset was defined by the V gene, J gene and CDR3 sequence taken together. The separate targeted TCR-seq dataset was filtered by first dropping clones with fewer than three counts and then keeping only the 90% most strongly expressed clones in each sample. The separate targeted TCR-seq dataset calculated Treg-Tconv overlap for each tissue as the number of shared clones divided by the total number of Treg clones, multiplied by 100. TCRdb's own reprocessing of the public reads used fastp at Q25 and MiXCR and kept productive beta chains. Rows merge per CDR3 protein into single entries with the most common DNA and genes. The V and J calls, along with clone size, are taken from TCRdb and not from the paper's own processing. In this sample the table shows 3,000 or so distinct CDR3 sequences, 65% to 80% of which occur a single time. In total, the top ten clones hold around a tenth of the sample.

Here the chain combines TRBV4-1 and TRBJ2-7; confidence is insufficient to name the D gene. The material sequenced was sorted memory CD4+ effector T cells from a lymph node. In light of the paper, this sample's cell subset or site label describes: CD45RA-negative sorted CD4+ T cells (memory Tconv or effector/memory Treg). This TCR derives from a female donor with luminal breast cancer. The DNA is TGCGCCAGCAGCCAAGATGGTAGATACGAGCAGTACTTC. The encoded protein is CASSQDGRYEQYF.